The 8 T cell receptor beta chains presented below share a single source sample, sequenced in a study of T cell repertoires in cytomegalovirus infection. TCRdb re-called the reads through MiXCR, storing one row per CDR3 protein. This sample carries 160,000 or so distinct CDR3 sequences, under 20% of them seen once, and the ten largest clones take 18%. Material for sequencing was CD8+ T cells from PBMCs. All receptors derive from a human donor in good health (CMV status not recorded). Some clones in this sample may be carry-over from other donors' samples.

The chain carries TRBV7-2 and TRBJ2-1; TRBD2 matches at 10 bases. The CDR3 runs 16 residues. The germline gives CDR1 SGHTA, CDR2 FQGNSA. V lost 5 bases and J lost 7; bases outside the gene matches: 11. The CDR3 spells CASSPWTSGTGNEQFF. Here the CDR3 DNA reads TGTGCCAGCAGCCCCTGGACTAGCGGTACCGGTAATGAGCAGTTCTTC.

A few counts support this clonotype. The V and J genes are TRBV28 and TRBJ2-5; perhaps TRBD1 as D (6 bases). CDR3 length equals 15 residues. V shed 3 bases and J shed 5 bases, with 16 bases lying between them. CDR1 and CDR2 from the germline V gene are MDHEN and SYDVKM. The CDR3: CASSFKSGQRETQYF. CDR3 nucleotides: TGTGCCAGCAGTTTTAAGTCAGGACAGCGGGAGACCCAGTACTTC.

This clonotype turned up a few times. The chain uses TRBV7-2 and TRBJ2-1, with 10 nucleotides matching TRBD2. Germline V gives CDR1 SGHTA, CDR2 FQGNSA. CDR3 length: 16 amino acids. Unmatched junction bases numbered 4, after V lost 3 bases and J lost 2 bases. The CDR3: CASSFVSGGAYNEQFF. As DNA, the CDR3 is TGTGCCAGCAGCTTTGTGAGCGGGGGGGCCTACAATGAGCAGTTCTTC.

This chain joins TRBV28 and TRBJ2-7; 7 bases fit TRBD2. V trimming: 4 bases; J trimming: 3 bases; junction bases outside the gene matches: 12. Germline V lookup: CDR1 MDHEN, CDR2 SYDVKM. The CDR3 length is 16 residues. The CDR3 here is CASSSLVGGSRYEQYF. CDR3 nucleotide sequence: TGTGCCAGCAGTTCCTTGGTGGGCGGGAGCCGCTACGAGCAGTACTTC.

The rearrangement joins TRBV7-2 to TRBJ2-1, with a weak D call TRBD2 (5 bases). V was pared by 5 bases and J by 0 bases, with 14 bases between. Germline V gene lookup returns CDR1 SGHTA and CDR2 FQGNSA. The length of the CDR3 is 16 residues. For the CDR3, the DNA is TGTGCCAGCAGCCAGCCCGGGGTTAGCTCCTACAATGAGCAGTTCTTC. Amino acid sequence: CASSQPGVSSYNEQFF. Together with reference TRBV7-2 and TRBJ2-1, the CDR3 gives the full variable domain: GAGVSQSPSNKVTEKGKDVELRCDPISGHTALYWYRQSLGQGLEFLIYFQGNSAPDKSGLPSDRFSAERTGGSVSTLTIQRTQQEDSAVYLCASSQPGVSSYNEQFFGPGTRLTVL.

V gene TRBV7-2 combines with J gene TRBJ2-1; D not resolved. The CDR3 covers 13 residues. The V gene lost 5 bases and the J gene lost 8 bases, with 13 bases spanning the gap. Germline CDR1 reads SGHTA; CDR2 reads FQGNSA. The CDR3 DNA sequence: TGTGCCAGCAGCATCACAACCCGGGATGAGCAGTTCTTC. This codes for CASSITTRDEQFF.

V usage is TRBV6-1 and J usage is TRBJ1-5, with a possible D match to TRBD1 (5 bases). V was shortened by 2 bases and J by 0 bases, with 11 bases between the two germline ends. The CDR3 runs 16 residues. Per germline, CDR1 MNHNS and CDR2 SASEGT. CDR3 residues: CASSEFLTDSNQPQHF. The DNA of the CDR3 is TGTGCCAGCAGTGAATTCCTGACAGATAGCAATCAGCCCCAGCATTTT.

The J gene is TRBJ1-1, the V gene TRBV7-9, with D possibly TRBD1 on 6 matching bases. In germline, CDR1 is SEHNR, CDR2 FQNEAQ (reference sequence). Trimming removed 3 bases at V and 7 bases at J, with 9 bases between. The CDR3 length is 12 residues. CDR3 nucleotides: TGTGCCAGCAGCTTCCCGGACAGTGAAGCTTTCTTT. Translating it yields CASSFPDSEAFF.